These 30 T cell receptor beta chains were sequenced from one sample in a study. One entry per CDR3 protein, called by TCRdb with MiXCR from the RT-PCR reads. The sample yields about 680,000 distinct CDR3 sequences, 14% seen once. The sequenced material came from memory CD4+ T cells from blood. The source is a female donor in good health, serving as a healthy control.

This clonotype was recorded at least ten times. This sequence joins TRBV20-1 and TRBJ2-7, with D unresolved. Germline-derived CDR1 and CDR2 are DFQATT and SNEGSKA (reference sequence). V gave up 3 bases and J gave up 6 bases, with 6 bases separating them. The CDR3 length is 10 residues. The CDR3 nucleotides are TGCAGTGCTAGTGCCCTCGAGCAGTACTTC. Translation gives CSASALEQYF.

As regards this clonotype: This may come from a read error, since a much larger clone is one base off. This sequence joins TRBV5-1 and TRBJ2-3, with a possible D match to TRBD1 (5 bases). Germline V lookup: CDR1 SGHRS, CDR2 YFSETQ. Deletions cut 5 bases from V and 4 bases from J, with 11 bases between. This CDR3 spans 13 amino acids. CDR3 region: CASRPTVADTQYF. The CDR3 DNA reads TGCGCCAGCAGACCGACAGTTGCAGATACGCAGTATTTT.

This rearrangement joins TRBV6-1 to TRBJ2-7; a possible D gene is TRBD1 (5 bases). The CDR3 sequence is 12 residues long. V lost 7 bases and J lost 9, with 16 bases in between. Germline V gene lookup returns CDR1 MNHNS and CDR2 SASEGT. CDR3 loop: CASTTTGTMQYF. CDR3 sequence (DNA): TGTGCCAGCACCACCACAGGAACGATGCAGTACTTC.

In this sample, this clonotype turned up a few times. The chain uses TRBV5-4 and TRBJ2-4; no clear D gene. V lost 4 bases and J 8 bases, leaving 16 bases between the germline ends. This CDR3 is 14 amino acids long. Germline lookup yields CDR1 SGHNT and CDR2 YYREEE (reference sequence). Here the CDR3 DNA reads TGTGCCAGCAGCAAGGACCTACGGAATGACATTCAGTACTTC. It is translated as CASSKDLRNDIQYF.

This clonotype was picked up a small number of times. V usage is TRBV20-1 and J usage is TRBJ2-2; D gene unclear. CDR3 length: 15 amino acids. V was pared by 4 bases and J by 6 bases, with 18 bases between. Germline CDR1 is DFQATT and CDR2 is SNEGSKA (reference sequence). CDR3 loop: CSANPSWGRPGELFF. The DNA of the CDR3 is TGCAGTGCTAATCCATCGTGGGGTCGGCCCGGGGAGCTGTTTTTT.

This clonotype was seen a few times. The rearrangement uses TRBV7-8 and TRBJ2-1; 11 nucleotides agree with TRBD1. The length of the CDR3 is 19 residues. The germline V gene has CDR1 SGHVS and CDR2 FQNEAQ. V lost 4 bases and J lost 0; bases outside the gene matches: 11. As DNA, the CDR3 is TGTGCCAGCAGCTCCAGGGACAGGGGGGCCTCGAGCTCCTACAATGAGCAGTTCTTC. Translation: CASSSRDRGASSSYNEQFF.

This clonotype was seen a few times. The CDR3 spells CASSYVRGDKNIQYF. For the CDR3, the DNA is TGTGCCAGCAGTTACGTTCGGGGAGACAAAAACATTCAGTACTTC. The chain is built from TRBV6-2 or TRBV6-3 and TRBJ2-4, with TRBD2 as a possible D gene (5 bases). Germline V lookup: CDR1 MNHEY, CDR2 SVGEGT. CDR3 length equals 15 residues. V was cut by 2 bases and J by 3 bases, with 11 bases left in between.

The chain is built from TRBV9 and TRBJ2-1, with TRBD2 as a possible D gene (6 bases). The CDR3 sequence is 15 residues long. Per germline, CDR1 SGDLS and CDR2 YYNGEE. V lost 5 bases and J lost 5, with 17 bases in between. The CDR3 sequence is CASSRPSAGHNEQFF. The DNA of the CDR3 is TGTGCCAGCAGTCGCCCTAGCGCAGGCCACAATGAGCAGTTCTTC.

The table lists this clonotype with a few counts. J is TRBJ1-1 and V is TRBV27; tentative D call: TRBD1 (5 bases). Between the trimmed V and J ends, which lost 6 bases and 4 bases, there was a span of 15 bases. CDR1 is MNHEY and CDR2 is SMNVEV in the germline V gene (reference sequence). The CDR3 covers 14 residues. This CDR3 reads CASRPFTGTTEAFF. The CDR3, as DNA: TGTGCCAGCAGGCCCTTCACGGGGACCACTGAAGCTTTCTTT.

This clonotype was counted a few times. V is TRBV19 and J is TRBJ2-2; possible D gene TRBD1, 5 bases. The CDR3 consists of 16 residues. In germline, CDR1 is LNHDA, CDR2 SQIVND (reference sequence). V lost 1 base and J 5 bases, leaving 14 bases between the germline ends. The CDR3 spells CASSIGGRVATGELFF. CDR3 sequence (DNA): TGTGCCAGTAGTATAGGCGGCAGGGTGGCGACCGGGGAGCTGTTTTTT.

This clonotype was seen only a few times. V gene TRBV10-3 combines with J gene TRBJ2-4; D gene ambiguous. Deletions cut 0 bases from V and 3 bases from J, with 9 bases between. Germline CDR1 is ENHRY and CDR2 is SYGVKD. The CDR3 has 15 amino acids. The CDR3 loop is CAISESGAVKNIQYF. The CDR3 DNA sequence: TGTGCCATCAGTGAGTCGGGTGCAGTCAAAAACATTCAGTACTTC.

The rearrangement uses TRBV7-2 and TRBJ2-6; no clear D. The CDR3 consists of 17 residues. Germline loops: CDR1 SGHTA, CDR2 FQGNSA. The ends were cut back, 2 bases at V and 0 bases at J, with 11 bases in the middle. The CDR3 protein is CASSLIVTISGANVLTF. The CDR3 DNA reads TGTGCCAGCAGCTTAATAGTTACGATCTCTGGGGCCAACGTCCTGACTTTC. The full variable domain, in which reference TRBV7-2 and TRBJ2-6 provide the parts outside the CDR3, is GAGVSQSPSNKVTEKGKDVELRCDPISGHTALYWYRQSLGQGLEFLIYFQGNSAPDKSGLPSDRFSAERTGGSVSTLTIQRTQQEDSAVYLCASSLIVTISGANVLTFGAGSRLTVL.

This clonotype was counted between two and nine times. CDR3 amino acids: CASSEVRQGEQYF. The CDR3 coding sequence is TGTGCCAGCAGTGAAGTCAGGCAGGGTGAGCAGTACTTC. V usage is TRBV6-1 and J usage is TRBJ2-7; D may be TRBD1 (5 bases). Trimming took 1 base from V and 7 from J, leaving 11 bases between them. Germline CDR1 reads MNHNS; CDR2 reads SASEGT. The CDR3 runs 13 residues.

This clonotype was detected many times. The chain joins TRBV4-1 to TRBJ2-1, with D perhaps matching TRBD1 (5 bases). The CDR3 is 14 amino acids. V was cut by 0 bases and J by 8 bases, with 11 bases left in between. Germline V CDR1 and CDR2: MGHRA, YSYEKL. In nucleotides, the CDR3 is TGCGCCAGCAGCCAAGACAGGGTGAGACATGAGCAGTTCTTC. It yields the protein CASSQDRVRHEQFF.

This clonotype was counted at least ten times. This sequence joins TRBV4-3 and TRBJ2-7, with a weak D call TRBD2 (6 bases). Germline V gives CDR1 LGHNA, CDR2 YSLEER. The length of the CDR3 is 17 residues. The ends were cut back, 1 base at V and 0 bases at J, with 16 bases in the middle. CDR3 amino acids: CASSQVGTGDSSYEQYF. In DNA, the CDR3 is TGCGCCAGCAGCCAAGTCGGAACGGGGGATAGCTCCTACGAGCAGTACTTC.

The V and J genes are TRBV4-3 and TRBJ2-3, with TRBD2 matching over 13 bases. Germline loops: CDR1 LGHNA, CDR2 YSLEER. The CDR3 totals 18 residues. V lost 4 bases, J lost 2 bases, and 9 bases stayed unmatched. CDR3 loop: CASSRKVGTSGTTDTQYF. The CDR3 nucleotides are TGCGCCAGCAGCCGAAAAGTTGGGACTAGCGGGACCACAGATACGCAGTATTTT.

This clonotype has only a few counts. The DNA for the CDR3 is TGTGCCAGCAGCTTGAGGGCGGGAGGGGACACCGGGGAGCTGTTTTTT. This translates into CASSLRAGGDTGELFF. The chain uses TRBV5-6 and TRBJ2-2; TRBD2 aligns across 9 bases. In germline, CDR1 is SGHDT, CDR2 YYEEEE. With V trimmed by 1 base and J by 3 bases, 4 bases remained unmatched. The CDR3 runs to 16 residues.

In this sample, this clonotype turned up many times. J is TRBJ2-5 and V is TRBV7-9; 12 bases align to TRBD2. Germline CDR1 SEHNR, CDR2 FQNEAQ (reference sequence). The junction had 5 bases not matched to a gene; V was cut back by 4 bases and J by 2 bases. This CDR3 region has 16 residues. The CDR3 loop is CASSSGTSGPQETQYF. The CDR3 DNA reads TGTGCCAGCAGCTCGGGGACTAGCGGGCCTCAAGAGACCCAGTACTTC.

This clonotype has at least ten counts. This chain connects TRBV7-3 to TRBJ2-1; 8 bases align to TRBD2. The CDR3 sequence is 15 residues long. The germline V gene has CDR1 SGHTA and CDR2 FQGTGA. After removal of 4 bases from V and 5 bases from J, the junction contained 7 bases not matched to a gene. In DNA form, the CDR3 reads TGTGCCAGCAGCTCCCAGAGCGGGAGAGACAATGAGCAGTTCTTC. This codes for CASSSQSGRDNEQFF.

The chain links TRBV20-1 to TRBJ2-7; the match to TRBD2 covers 7 bases. This CDR3 has 14 residues. The trim removed 1 base at V and 1 base at J, leaving 4 bases unmatched. The germline CDR1 and CDR2 sequences are DFQATT and SNEGSKA (reference sequence). The CDR3 loop reads CSARVSGGSYEQYF. The CDR3 nucleotides read TGCAGTGCTAGAGTATCCGGGGGGTCCTACGAGCAGTACTTC.

The sample holds a few counts of this clonotype. V usage is TRBV24-1 and J usage is TRBJ2-7; D is unclear. Trimming removed 9 bases at V and 4 bases at J, with 9 bases between. CDR1 KGHDR and CDR2 SFDVKD come from the germline V gene. CDR3 size: 11 residues. CDR3 DNA sequence: TGTGCCACCTCTTCAGGATACGAGCAGTACTTC. This encodes CATSSGYEQYF.

The sample holds many counts of this clonotype. The chain links TRBV6-5 to TRBJ2-3, with a possible D match to TRBD1 (5 bases). Germline assignment: CDR1 MNHEY and CDR2 SVGAGI. Trimming left V 6 bases short and J 0 bases short, with 13 bases between. This CDR3 region has 15 residues. CDR3: CASRNQGRSTDTQYF. The CDR3 DNA follows: TGTGCCAGCAGAAACCAGGGCAGAAGCACAGATACGCAGTATTTT.

The V and J genes are TRBV20-1 and TRBJ1-2; D perhaps matches TRBD1 (6 bases). From germline, CDR1 is DFQATT and CDR2 SNEGSKA (reference sequence). This CDR3 is 15 amino acids long. V was shortened by 5 bases and J by 5 bases, with 21 bases between the two germline ends. Written as DNA, the CDR3 is TGCAGTGCTCGCGATCCTCTGGGGGCAACTTATGGCTACACCTTC. Translating it yields CSARDPLGATYGYTF.

This clonotype has only a few counts. The chain uses TRBV4-2 and TRBJ2-3, with a weak D call TRBD1 (5 bases). Trimming removed 4 bases at V and 1 base at J, with 15 bases between. The CDR3 is made up of 16 amino acids. Per germline, CDR1 LGHNA and CDR2 YNFKEQ. In DNA, the CDR3 is TGTGCCAGCAGCCCAGATGAGGTAGGGGGCACAGATACGCAGTATTTT. Residues: CASSPDEVGGTDTQYF.

There are a few counts of this clonotype. This chain links TRBV10-3 with TRBJ2-1; D may be TRBD1 or TRBD2 (5 bases each). The CDR3 has 15 amino acids. Trimming left V 10 bases short and J 7 bases short, with 23 bases between. Germline CDR1 is ENHRY and CDR2 is SYGVKD. The CDR3, as DNA: TGTGCCACCGGGCTAGCCTCTCAGGGCAGGAATGAGCAGTTCTTC. Translation: CATGLASQGRNEQFF.

In this sample, this clonotype turned up a few times. The V and J genes are TRBV12-3 or TRBV12-4 and TRBJ1-2; 8 bases line up with TRBD1. The junction had 13 bases not matched to a gene; V was cut back by 5 bases and J by 8 bases. The length of the CDR3 is 15 residues. CDR3 DNA sequence: TGTGCCAGCAGTCCACGGGACAGGCCGTCGTACGGCTACACCTTC. Translation gives CASSPRDRPSYGYTF.

The chain joins TRBV20-1 to TRBJ1-5; D might be TRBD1 (6 bases). Germline CDR1 reads DFQATT; CDR2 reads SNEGSKA (reference sequence). V gave up 3 bases and J gave up 8 bases, with 11 bases separating them. This CDR3 comprises 12 residues. The CDR3 region is CSASFNREPQHF. The CDR3 region has the DNA TGCAGTGCTAGTTTTAACAGGGAGCCCCAGCATTTT.

In its sample, this clonotype was seen a few times. V is TRBV7-3 and J is TRBJ1-6; D perhaps matches TRBD1 (6 bases). There are 13 residues in the CDR3. The ends were cut back, 5 bases at V and 10 bases at J, with 12 bases in the middle. CDR1 SGHTA and CDR2 FQGTGA come from the germline V gene. CDR3 in DNA: TGTGCCAGCAGCCCGGACAGAGACTCACCCCTCCACTTT. Its protein is CASSPDRDSPLHF.

V gene TRBV20-1 combines with J gene TRBJ1-1; D remains unclear. Germline V gene sequence: CDR1 DFQATT, CDR2 SNEGSKA (reference sequence). The V and J ends lost 0 bases and 9 bases respectively, with 11 bases between them. CDR3 length: 12 amino acids. The CDR3 DNA follows: TGCAGTGCTAGAGAGAGCGAGGCCCAAGCTTTCTTT. It codes for CSARESEAQAFF.

The genes are TRBV27 and TRBJ2-1; 7 bases match TRBD1. The CDR3 spans 13 residues. The V gene end was trimmed by 5 bases and the J gene end by 8 bases; junction bases not matched to a gene: 6. Germline CDR1 MNHEY, CDR2 SMNVEV (reference sequence). CDR3 sequence: CASSKQGNDEQFF. CDR3 DNA: TGTGCCAGCAGTAAACAGGGGAACGATGAGCAGTTCTTC.